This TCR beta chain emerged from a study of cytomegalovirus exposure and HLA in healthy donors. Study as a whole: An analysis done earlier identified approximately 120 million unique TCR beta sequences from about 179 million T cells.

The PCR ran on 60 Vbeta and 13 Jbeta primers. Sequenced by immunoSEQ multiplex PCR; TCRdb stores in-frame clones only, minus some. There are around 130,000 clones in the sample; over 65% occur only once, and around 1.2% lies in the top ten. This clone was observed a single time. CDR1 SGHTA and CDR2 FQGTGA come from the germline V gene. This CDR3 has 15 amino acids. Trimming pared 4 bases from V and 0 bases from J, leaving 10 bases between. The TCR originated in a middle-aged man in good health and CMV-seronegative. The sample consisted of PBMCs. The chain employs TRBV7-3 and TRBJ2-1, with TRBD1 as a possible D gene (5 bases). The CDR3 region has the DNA TGTGCCAGCAGCTCACAGGCGATCTCCTACAATGAGCAGTTCTTC. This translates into CASSSQAISYNEQFF.